Below are 5 T cell receptor beta chains sequenced from a single sample in a study of T-cell memory formation after mild COVID-19. TCRdb recomputed calls from the 5' RACE reads with MiXCR, one row per CDR3 protein. The sample has fewer than 350,000 distinct CDR3 sequences; about a sixth are singletons. Sequencing was performed on PBMCs or a T cell subset sorted from them (not recorded which). These receptors were collected from a man younger than 30 who had mild COVID-19 (a few samples of this study predate the infection). Cell type and time point are not known.

In this sample, this clonotype turned up a few times. The CDR3, as DNA: TGCGCCAGCCGCCGGTGGCTAGCGGGACACGAGCAGTTCTTC. Residues: CASRRWLAGHEQFF. V gene TRBV5-1 combines with J gene TRBJ2-1; TRBD2 matches at 9 bases. Germline V lookup: CDR1 SGHRS, CDR2 YFSETQ. The CDR3 contains 14 residues. The V gene end was trimmed by 7 bases and the J gene end by 10 bases; junction bases not matched to a gene: 12.

The chain combines TRBV5-1 with TRBJ2-3; the D gene is possibly TRBD1 (6 bases). This CDR3 is built from 15 residues. The V end lost 4 bases, the J end lost 2 bases, and 14 bases lay between the germline ends. Germline V lookup: CDR1 SGHRS, CDR2 YFSETQ. CDR3 in DNA: TGCGCCAGCAGCCTCCGGACAGACCTCACAGATACGCAGTATTTT. It is translated as CASSLRTDLTDTQYF.

The chain has TRBV12-3 or TRBV12-4 and TRBJ1-1, with D perhaps TRBD1 (5 bases). The CDR3 sequence is 15 residues long. V gave up 4 bases and J gave up 11 bases, with 23 bases separating them. CDR3 protein: CASSSNLGRQIGAFF. The CDR3 DNA reads as TGTGCCAGCAGTTCTAATCTGGGACGGCAAATAGGGGCTTTCTTT.

This clonotype was recorded a few times. This sequence joins TRBV6-4 and TRBJ2-1; D is possibly TRBD2 (5 bases). This CDR3 has 12 amino acids. Germline CDR1 MRHNA, CDR2 SNTAGT. The CDR3 DNA reads TGTGCAAGATCCCGGGGTATCAATGAGCAGTTCTTC. Its translation is CARSRGINEQFF.

This clonotype was detected ten times or more. V usage is TRBV30 and J usage is TRBJ2-1; the D gene is possibly TRBD2 (6 bases). The CDR3 has 15 residues. CDR1 is GTSNPN and CDR2 is SVGIG in the germline V gene (reference sequence). Trimming took 4 bases from V and 0 from J, leaving 13 bases between them. The CDR3 DNA is TGTGCCTGGATTAGCGGTGTAAGCTCCTACAATGAGCAGTTCTTC. This translates into CAWISGVSSYNEQFF.